This TCR beta chain was observed in a study of technical replicates of blood from a handful of donors. Measured with immunoSEQ multiplex PCR; TCRdb has only the in-frame clones, and not every one. The sample includes around 83,000 clones, about 94% of them seen just once. The CDR3 is 14 amino acids. The germline gives CDR1 LNHDA, CDR2 SQIVND (reference sequence). Trimming took 10 bases from V and 1 from J; bases not matched to a gene: 7. The sample taken for sequencing was T cells isolated from PBMCs. This receptor was identified in a human donor in good health. This sequence joins TRBV19 and TRBJ2-7; TRBD2 agrees at 10 bases. In DNA form, the CDR3 reads TGTGCCACCTCTCGACTAGCGGGTTCCTACGAGCAGTACTTC. Its translation: CATSRLAGSYEQYF.